This T cell receptor beta chain was obtained from a study of cytomegalovirus exposure and HLA in healthy donors. Findings of the study overall: The authors listed 150 to 200 TCR beta chains as cytomegalovirus-associated. Later, an analysis found that TCR clusters from the first cohort tended to co-occur in the 95 to 150 validation repertoires.

The donors were in the 120-subject validation cohort; that cohort was separate from the approximately 700-subject first cohort. The V gene's germline CDR1 is LNHDA and CDR2 SQIVND (reference sequence). Germline trimming cut 8 bases from V and 3 bases from J; bases unmatched to any gene: 8. This CDR3 has 14 amino acids. Generated by immunoSEQ multiplex PCR, the TCRdb table keeps only in-frame clones and is missing some. The sample has some 100,000 clones; less than 90% are singletons. About this clone itself: Its antigen is unknown.

The sequence was obtained from a young man in good health and CMV-seropositive. The sample consisted of PBMCs. This chain links TRBV19 with TRBJ1-2, with TRBD1 identical over 8 bases. CDR3 in DNA: TGTGCCAGTCATATCGACAGGGGTTACTATGGCTACACCTTC. Encoded protein: CASHIDRGYYGYTF.